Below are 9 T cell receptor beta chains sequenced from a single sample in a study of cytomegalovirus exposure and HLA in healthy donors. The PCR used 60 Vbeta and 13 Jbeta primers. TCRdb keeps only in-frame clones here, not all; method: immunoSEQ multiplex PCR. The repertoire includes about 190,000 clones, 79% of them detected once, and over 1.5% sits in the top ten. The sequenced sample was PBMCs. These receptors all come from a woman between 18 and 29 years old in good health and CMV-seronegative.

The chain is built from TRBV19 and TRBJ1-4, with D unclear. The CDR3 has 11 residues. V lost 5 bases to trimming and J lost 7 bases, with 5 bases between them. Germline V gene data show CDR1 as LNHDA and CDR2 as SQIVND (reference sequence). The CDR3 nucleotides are TGTGCCAGTAGTCTGGCTGAAAAACTGTTTTTT. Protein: CASSLAEKLFF.

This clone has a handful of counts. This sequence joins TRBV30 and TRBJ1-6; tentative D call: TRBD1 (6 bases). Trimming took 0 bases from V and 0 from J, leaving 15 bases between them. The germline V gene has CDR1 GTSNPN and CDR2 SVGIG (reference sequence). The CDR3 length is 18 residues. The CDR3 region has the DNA TGTGCCTGGAGTGTGTTAAGGGTAGGGGGCTCCTATAATTCACCCCTCCACTTT. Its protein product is CAWSVLRVGGSYNSPLHF.

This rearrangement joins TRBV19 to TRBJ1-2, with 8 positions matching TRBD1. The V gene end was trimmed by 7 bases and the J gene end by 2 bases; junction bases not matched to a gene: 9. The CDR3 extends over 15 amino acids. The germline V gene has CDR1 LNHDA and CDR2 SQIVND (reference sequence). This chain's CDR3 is CASTSVQGANYGYTF. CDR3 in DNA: TGTGCCAGTACTTCCGTCCAGGGGGCGAACTATGGCTACACCTTC.

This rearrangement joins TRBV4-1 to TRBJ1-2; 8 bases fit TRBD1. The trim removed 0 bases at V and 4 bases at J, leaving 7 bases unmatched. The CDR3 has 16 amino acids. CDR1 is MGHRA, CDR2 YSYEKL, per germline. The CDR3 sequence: CASSQERTGGSYGYTF. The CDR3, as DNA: TGCGCCAGCAGCCAAGAAAGAACAGGGGGTTCCTATGGCTACACCTTC.

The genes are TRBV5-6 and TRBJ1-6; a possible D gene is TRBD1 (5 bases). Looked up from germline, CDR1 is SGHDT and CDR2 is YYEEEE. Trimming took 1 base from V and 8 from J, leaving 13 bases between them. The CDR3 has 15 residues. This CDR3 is CASSLRQGRHSPLHF. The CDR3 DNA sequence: TGTGCCAGCAGCTTGCGGCAGGGTAGGCATTCACCCCTCCACTTT. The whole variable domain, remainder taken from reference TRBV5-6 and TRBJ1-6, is DAGVTQSPTHLIKTRGQQVTLRCSPKSGHDTVSWYQQALGQGPQFIFQYYEEEERQRGNFPDRFSGHQFPNYSSELNVNALLLGDSALYLCASSLRQGRHSPLHFGNGTRLTVT.

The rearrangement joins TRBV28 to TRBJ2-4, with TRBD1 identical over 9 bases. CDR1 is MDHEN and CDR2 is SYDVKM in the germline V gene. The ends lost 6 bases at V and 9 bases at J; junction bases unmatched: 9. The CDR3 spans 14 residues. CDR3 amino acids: CASRGQGRFGIQYF. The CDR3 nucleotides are TGTGCCAGCAGGGGACAGGGACGGTTCGGCATTCAGTACTTC.

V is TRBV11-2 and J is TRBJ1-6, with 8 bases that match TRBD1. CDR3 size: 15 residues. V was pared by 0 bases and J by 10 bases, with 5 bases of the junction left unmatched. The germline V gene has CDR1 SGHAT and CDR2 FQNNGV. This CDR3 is CASSLDSTGASPLHF. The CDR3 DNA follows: TGTGCCAGCAGCTTAGATTCGACAGGGGCCTCACCCCTCCACTTT.

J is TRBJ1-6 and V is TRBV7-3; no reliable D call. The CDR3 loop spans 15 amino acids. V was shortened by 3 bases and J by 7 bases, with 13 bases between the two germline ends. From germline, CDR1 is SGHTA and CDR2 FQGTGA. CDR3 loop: CASSLGPGSNSPLHF. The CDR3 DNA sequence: TGTGCCAGCAGCTTGGGTCCCGGGTCAAATTCACCCCTCCACTTT.

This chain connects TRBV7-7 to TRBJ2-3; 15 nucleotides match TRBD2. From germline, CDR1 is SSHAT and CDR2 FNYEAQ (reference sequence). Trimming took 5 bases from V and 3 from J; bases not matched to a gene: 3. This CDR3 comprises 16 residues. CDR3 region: CASSPGLAGGTDTQYF. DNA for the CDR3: TGTGCCAGCAGCCCCGGACTAGCGGGGGGGACAGATACGCAGTATTTT.